The sequence of this T cell receptor beta chain was determined in a study of regulatory T cells in long-lasting Graves disease. This clonotype was counted many times. The antigen remains undetermined. Germline V gene lookup returns CDR1 SGHDT and CDR2 YYEEEE. V shed 0 bases and J shed 0 bases, with 9 bases lying between them. The CDR3 runs 15 residues. This sample's time point: newly diagnosed GD, antithyroid drugs for less than 3 months. Following extraction of RNA from PBMCs, that RNA was used to make the TCR library. Graves' disease diagnosis used American Thyroid Association guidelines. Overall study findings and caveats: TRBV28, TRBJ1-2 and TRBJ2-5 were favored in persistent disease.

Arm-PCR of CDR3 regions with iRepertoire HTBI primers generated TCR beta libraries. In TCRdb, the multiplex PCR reads were re-called with MiXCR into one record per CDR3 protein. The repertoire holds around 250,000 distinct CDR3 sequences, with more than 15% as singletons. This same sample was also part of a study on T cells in Graves' hyperthyroidism and ophthalmopathy. From that paper: In the first-round RT-PCR of the TCR CDR3, the HTBI primer set was used. Blood samples included most of the expanded thyroid clonotypes exceeding 0.001.

The receptor comes from a woman in her 30s with Graves disease. The chain employs TRBV5-6 and TRBJ1-2; D is unresolved. Sequenced material: peripheral blood mononuclear cells (PBMCs), taken at new diagnosis, from a patient treated with antithyroid drugs. The CDR3 bases are TGTGCCAGCAGCTTGGCTGCTAGAACTAACTATGGCTACACCTTC. This codes for CASSLAARTNYGYTF.